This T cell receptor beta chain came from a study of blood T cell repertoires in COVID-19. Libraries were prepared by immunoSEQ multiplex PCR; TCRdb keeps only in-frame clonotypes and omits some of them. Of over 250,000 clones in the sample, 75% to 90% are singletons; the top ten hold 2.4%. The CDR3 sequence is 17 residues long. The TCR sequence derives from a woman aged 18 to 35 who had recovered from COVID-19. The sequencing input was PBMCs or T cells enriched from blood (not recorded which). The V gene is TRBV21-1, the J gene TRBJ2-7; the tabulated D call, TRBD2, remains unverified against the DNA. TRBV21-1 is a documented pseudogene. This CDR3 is CASSNEPTAGGPYEQYF. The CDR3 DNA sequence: TGTGCCAGCAGCAACGAACCCACGGCGGGGGGACCGTACGAGCAGTACTTC.